This note documents a single T cell receptor beta chain sequence. From germline, CDR1 is MNHNY and CDR2 SVGAGI (reference sequence). The CDR3 covers 12 residues. The data stem from a study of tumor-infiltrating lymphocytes in oesophageal squamous cell carcinoma. TCRdb reprocessed the PCR reads with MiXCR, giving one entry per CDR3 protein. The sample consists of about 12,000 distinct CDR3 sequences, roughly 60% of them appearing once. The sample taken for sequencing was esophageal tumor tissue. This receptor was taken from a female donor with esophageal squamous cell carcinoma. The chain carries TRBV6-6 and TRBJ2-3; possibly TRBD1 for D (6 bases). The better agreement between TRBJ2-1 and the DNA end casts doubt on the J call. CDR3: CASSRTELEQFF. CDR3 in DNA: TGTGCCAGCAGCAGGACAGAGCTTGAGCAGTTCTTC.